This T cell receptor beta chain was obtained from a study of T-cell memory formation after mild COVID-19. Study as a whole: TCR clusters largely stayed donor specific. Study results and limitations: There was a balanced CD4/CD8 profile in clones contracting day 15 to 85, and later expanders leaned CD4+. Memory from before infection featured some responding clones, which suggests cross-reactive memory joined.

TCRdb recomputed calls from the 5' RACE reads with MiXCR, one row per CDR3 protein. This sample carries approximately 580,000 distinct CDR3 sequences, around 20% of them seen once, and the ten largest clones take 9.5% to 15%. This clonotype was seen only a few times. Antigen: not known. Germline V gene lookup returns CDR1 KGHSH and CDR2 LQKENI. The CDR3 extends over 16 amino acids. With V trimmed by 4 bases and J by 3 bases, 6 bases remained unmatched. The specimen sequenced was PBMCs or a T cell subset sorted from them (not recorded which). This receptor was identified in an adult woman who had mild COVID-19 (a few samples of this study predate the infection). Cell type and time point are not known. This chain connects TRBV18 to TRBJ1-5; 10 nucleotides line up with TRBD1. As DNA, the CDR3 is TGTGCCAGCTCACTTTCCGGGACAGGGGTCAATCAGCCCCAGCATTTT. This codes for CASSLSGTGVNQPQHF. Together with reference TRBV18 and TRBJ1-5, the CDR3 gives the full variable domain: NAGVMQNPRHLVRRRGQEARLRCSPMKGHSHVYWYRQLPEEGLKFMVYLQKENIIDESGMPKERFSAEFPKEGPSILRIQQVVRGDSAAYFCASSLSGTGVNQPQHFGDGTRLSIL.